This T cell receptor (beta chain) was sequenced for a study of blood T cell repertoires in COVID-19. In the study overall: T cells, B-cell-depleted T cells, or PBMCs provided the cDNA or gDNA that served as material.

Sequencing used immunoSEQ multiplex PCR; TCRdb keeps in-frame clones, though not all of them. The repertoire consists of about 160,000 clones, with approximately 88% occurring once and the leading ten covering roughly a tenth. This clone was seen once. Germline CDR1 reads SGHTA; CDR2 reads FQGTGA. CDR3 length equals 16 residues. Trimming removed 2 bases from V and 1 base from J; junction bases left unmatched: 8. What was sequenced was peripheral blood. This clonotype originated in an elderly woman with active or convalescent COVID-19. This chain links TRBV7-3 with TRBJ2-7, with 7 bases aligning to TRBD1. The CDR3 loop reads CASSLCSGTESYEQYF. In nucleotides, the CDR3 is TGTGCCAGCAGCTTATGTTCCGGGACAGAGTCCTACGAGCAGTACTTC.